This T cell receptor (beta chain) came from a study of CD39 and CD103 CD8 tumor-infiltrating T cells. No therapy was ongoing when samples were collected. Negative selection enriched T cells; tumor-infiltrating lymphocyte samples also used EpCAM beads. The repertoire was sequenced with immunoSEQ multiplex PCR; TCRdb's copy has only in-frame clones and lacks some. The table records about 3,400 clones, roughly 63% of them present only once. This clone was counted a single time. Looked up from germline, CDR1 is MNHEY and CDR2 is SMNVEV (reference sequence). The CDR3 has 13 residues. Trimming removed 6 bases from V and 2 bases from J, with 11 bases in between.

Sequenced material: CD39- CD103- CD8+ T cells sorted from the tumor. Subset here: CD103-CD39- double-negative CD45RA- CD8 T cells. The V gene is TRBV27, the J gene TRBJ2-7, with unresolved D. The clonotype was recovered from a human donor with head and neck squamous cell carcinoma. In DNA form, the CDR3 reads TGTGCCAGCAGCCTAAACAGAGCCTACGAGCAGTACTTC. Residues: CASSLNRAYEQYF.